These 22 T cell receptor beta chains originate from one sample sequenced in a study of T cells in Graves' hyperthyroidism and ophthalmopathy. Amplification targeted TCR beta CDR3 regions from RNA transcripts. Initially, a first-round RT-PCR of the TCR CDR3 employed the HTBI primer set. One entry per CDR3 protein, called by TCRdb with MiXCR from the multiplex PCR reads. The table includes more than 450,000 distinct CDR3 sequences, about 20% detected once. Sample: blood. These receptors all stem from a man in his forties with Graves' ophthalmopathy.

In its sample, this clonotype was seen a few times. The chain's CDR3 is CASSHSVAKNIQYF. DNA for the CDR3: TGTGCCAGCAGCCACAGTGTCGCTAAAAACATTCAGTACTTC. The J gene is TRBJ2-4, the V gene TRBV14; D is uncertain. Trimming took off 3 bases at V and 4 bases at J, with 10 bases between the two ends. Germline CDR1 is SGHDN and CDR2 is FVKESK. The CDR3 is 14 residues long.

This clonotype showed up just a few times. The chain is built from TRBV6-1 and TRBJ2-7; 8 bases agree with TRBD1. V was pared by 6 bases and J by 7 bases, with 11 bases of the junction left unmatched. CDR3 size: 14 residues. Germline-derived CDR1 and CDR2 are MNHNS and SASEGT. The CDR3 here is CASRAPGQAWEQYF. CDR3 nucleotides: TGTGCCAGCAGAGCTCCGGGACAGGCTTGGGAGCAGTACTTC.

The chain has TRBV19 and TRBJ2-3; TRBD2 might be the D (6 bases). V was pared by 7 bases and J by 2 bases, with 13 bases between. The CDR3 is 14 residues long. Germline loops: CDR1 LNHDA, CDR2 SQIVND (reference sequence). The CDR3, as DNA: TGTGCCAGTACCAATCTAGCGATCACAGATACGCAGTATTTT. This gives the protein CASTNLAITDTQYF.

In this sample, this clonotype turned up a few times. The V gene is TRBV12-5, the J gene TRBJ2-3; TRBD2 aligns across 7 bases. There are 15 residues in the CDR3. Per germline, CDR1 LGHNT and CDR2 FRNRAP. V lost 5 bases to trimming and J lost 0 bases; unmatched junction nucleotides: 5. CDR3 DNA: TGTGCTAGTGGTCCCGGGGGGACTAGCACAGATACGCAGTATTTT. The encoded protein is CASGPGGTSTDTQYF. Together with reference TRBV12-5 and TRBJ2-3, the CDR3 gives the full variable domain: DARVTQTPRHKVTEMGQEVTMRCQPILGHNTVFWYRQTMMQGLELLAYFRNRAPLDDSGMPKDRFSAEMPDATLATLKIQPSEPRDSAVYFCASGPGGTSTDTQYFGPGTRLTVL.

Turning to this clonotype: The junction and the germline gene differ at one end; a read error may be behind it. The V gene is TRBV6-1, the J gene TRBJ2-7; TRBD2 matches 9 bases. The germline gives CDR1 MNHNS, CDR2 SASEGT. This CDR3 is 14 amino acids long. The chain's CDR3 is CAISSGTSLIQQYF. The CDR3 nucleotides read TGTGCCATCAGTTCCGGGACTAGCCTTATTCAGCAGTACTTC.

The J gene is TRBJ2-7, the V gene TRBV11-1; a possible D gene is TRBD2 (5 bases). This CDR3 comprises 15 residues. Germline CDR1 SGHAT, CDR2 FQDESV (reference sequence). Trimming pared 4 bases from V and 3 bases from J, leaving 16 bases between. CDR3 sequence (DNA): TGTGCCAGCAGCTCCAAGGCGGACTTCCTCTACGAGCAGTACTTC. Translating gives CASSSKADFLYEQYF.

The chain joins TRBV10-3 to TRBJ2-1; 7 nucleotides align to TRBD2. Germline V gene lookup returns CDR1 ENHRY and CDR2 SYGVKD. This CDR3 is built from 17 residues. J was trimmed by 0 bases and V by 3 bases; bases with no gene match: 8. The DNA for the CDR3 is TGTGCCATCAGTGATTCTTCTAGCGGAGGCTCCTACAATGAGCAGTTCTTC. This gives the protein CAISDSSSGGSYNEQFF.

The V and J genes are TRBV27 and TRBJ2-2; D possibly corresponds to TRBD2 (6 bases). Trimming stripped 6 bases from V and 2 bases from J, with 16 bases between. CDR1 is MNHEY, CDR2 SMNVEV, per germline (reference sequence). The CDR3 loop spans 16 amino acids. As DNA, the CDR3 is TGTGCCAGCAGGAGCGAGATAGCGGAAAACACCGGGGAGCTGTTTTTT. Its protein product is CASRSEIAENTGELFF.

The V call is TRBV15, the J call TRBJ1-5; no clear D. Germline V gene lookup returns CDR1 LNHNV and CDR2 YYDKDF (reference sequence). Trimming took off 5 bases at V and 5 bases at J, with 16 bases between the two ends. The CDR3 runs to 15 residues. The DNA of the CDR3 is TGTGCCACCAGCCGCGAGGGTCTGCTGGATCAGCCCCAGCATTTT. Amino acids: CATSREGLLDQPQHF.

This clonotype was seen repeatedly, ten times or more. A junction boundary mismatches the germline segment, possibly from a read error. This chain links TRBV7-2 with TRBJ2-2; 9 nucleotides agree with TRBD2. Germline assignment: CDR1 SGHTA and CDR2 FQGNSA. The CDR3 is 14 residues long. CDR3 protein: CASRLAGVTGELFF. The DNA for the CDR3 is TGTGCCAGCAGATTAGCGGGAGTTACCGGGGAGCTGTTTTTT.

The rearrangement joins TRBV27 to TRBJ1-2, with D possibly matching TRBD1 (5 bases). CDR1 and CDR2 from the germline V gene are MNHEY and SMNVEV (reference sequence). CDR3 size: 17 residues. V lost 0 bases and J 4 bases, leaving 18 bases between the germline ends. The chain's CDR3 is CASSLSRGASSVYGYTF. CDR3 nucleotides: TGTGCCAGCAGTTTATCAAGAGGGGCATCAAGTGTCTATGGCTACACCTTC.

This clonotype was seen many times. The CDR3 DNA reads as TGTGCCAGCAGCCAAACGGGGGGCCGCGCAGATACGCAGTATTTT. Translating gives CASSQTGGRADTQYF. This chain connects TRBV3-1 to TRBJ2-3, with D possibly TRBD2 on 7 matching bases. Trimming cost V 2 bases and J 4 bases, with 13 bases left between them. The CDR3 totals 15 residues. CDR1 is LGHDT, CDR2 YNNKEL, per germline (reference sequence).

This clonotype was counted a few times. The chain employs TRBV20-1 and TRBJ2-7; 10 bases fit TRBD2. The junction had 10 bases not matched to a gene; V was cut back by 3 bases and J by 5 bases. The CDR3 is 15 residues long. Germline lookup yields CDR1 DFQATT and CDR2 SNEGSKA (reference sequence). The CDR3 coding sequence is TGCAGTGCTAGCGATCGACTAGCGGGTTCAAACGAGCAGTACTTC. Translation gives CSASDRLAGSNEQYF.

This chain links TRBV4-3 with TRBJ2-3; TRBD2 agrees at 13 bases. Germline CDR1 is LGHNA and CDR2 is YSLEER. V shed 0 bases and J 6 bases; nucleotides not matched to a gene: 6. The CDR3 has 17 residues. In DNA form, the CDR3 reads TGCGCCAGCAGCCAAGATAGGAGACTAGCGGGAGGTGATACGCAGTATTTT. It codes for CASSQDRRLAGGDTQYF.

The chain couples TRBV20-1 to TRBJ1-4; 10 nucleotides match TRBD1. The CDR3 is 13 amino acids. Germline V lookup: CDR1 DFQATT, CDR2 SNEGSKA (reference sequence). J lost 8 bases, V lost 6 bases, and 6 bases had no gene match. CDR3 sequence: CSASGTGAEKLFF. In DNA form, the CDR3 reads TGCAGTGCATCCGGGACAGGGGCAGAAAAACTGTTTTTT.

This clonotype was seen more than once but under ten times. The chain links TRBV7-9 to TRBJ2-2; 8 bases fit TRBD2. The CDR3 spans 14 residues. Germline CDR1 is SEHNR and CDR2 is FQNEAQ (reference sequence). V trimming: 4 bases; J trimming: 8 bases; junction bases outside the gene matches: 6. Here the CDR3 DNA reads TGTGCCAGCAGCTCGGGACTAGGGCCAGGGGAGCTGTTTTTT. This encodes CASSSGLGPGELFF. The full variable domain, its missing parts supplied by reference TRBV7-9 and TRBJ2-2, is DTGVSQNPRHKITKRGQNVTFRCDPISEHNRLYWYRQTLGQGPEFLTYFQNEAQLEKSRLLSDRFSAERPKGSFSTLEIQRTEQGDSAMYLCASSSGLGPGELFFGEGSRLTVL.

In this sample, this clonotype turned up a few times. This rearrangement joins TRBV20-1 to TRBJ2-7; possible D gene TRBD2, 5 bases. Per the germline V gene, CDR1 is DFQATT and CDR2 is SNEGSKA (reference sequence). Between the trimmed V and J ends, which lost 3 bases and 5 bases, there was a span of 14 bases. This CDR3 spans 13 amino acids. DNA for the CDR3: TGCAGTGCTAGTACTAGATTCGAGCACGAGCAGTACTTC. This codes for CSASTRFEHEQYF.

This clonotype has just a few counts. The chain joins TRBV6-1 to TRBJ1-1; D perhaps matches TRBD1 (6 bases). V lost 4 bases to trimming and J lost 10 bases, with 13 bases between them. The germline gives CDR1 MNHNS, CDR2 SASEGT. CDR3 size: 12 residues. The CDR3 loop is CASSGGAPRAFF. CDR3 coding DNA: TGTGCCAGCAGTGGGGGGGCTCCTCGAGCTTTCTTT.

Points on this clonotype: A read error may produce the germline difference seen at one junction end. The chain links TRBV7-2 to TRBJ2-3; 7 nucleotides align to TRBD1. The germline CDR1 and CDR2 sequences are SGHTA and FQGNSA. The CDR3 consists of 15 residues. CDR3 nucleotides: TGTGCCAGCGGCTTTAGACAGGGACGAACAGATACGCAGTATTTT. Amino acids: CASGFRQGRTDTQYF.

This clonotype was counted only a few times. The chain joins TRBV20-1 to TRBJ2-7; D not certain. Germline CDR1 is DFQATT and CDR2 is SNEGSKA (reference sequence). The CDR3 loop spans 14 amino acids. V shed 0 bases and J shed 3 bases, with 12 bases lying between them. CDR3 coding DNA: TGCAGTGCTAGAGATGCAACTGGAAACTACGAGCAGTACTTC. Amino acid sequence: CSARDATGNYEQYF.

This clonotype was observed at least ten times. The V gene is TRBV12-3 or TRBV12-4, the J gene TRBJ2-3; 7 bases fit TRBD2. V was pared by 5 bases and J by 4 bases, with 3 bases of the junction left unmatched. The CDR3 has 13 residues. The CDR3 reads CASSTTSPDTQYF. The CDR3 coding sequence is TGTGCCAGCAGTACGACTAGCCCAGATACGCAGTATTTT.

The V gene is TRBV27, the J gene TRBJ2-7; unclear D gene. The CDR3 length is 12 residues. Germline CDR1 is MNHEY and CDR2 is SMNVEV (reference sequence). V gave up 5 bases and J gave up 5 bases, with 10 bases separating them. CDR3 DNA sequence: TGTGCCAGCAGTACTATCGACAACGAGCAGTACTTC. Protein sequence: CASSTIDNEQYF.